A single sample gave rise to the 4 T cell receptor beta chains below, sequenced in a study of early T cells in non-severe SARS-CoV-2 infection. TCRdb ran MiXCR on the 5' RACE reads and lists one entry per CDR3 protein. The table lists around 9,000 distinct CDR3 sequences, around 4.8% of them singletons. Input material: whole blood. Receptor source: an adult who was a healthcare worker with PCR-confirmed SARS-CoV-2 infection or an uninfected control (not recorded which).

This clonotype is deemed medium-sized. The chain joins TRBV4-3 to TRBJ1-2; D gene uncertain. This CDR3 has 12 amino acids. The V end was cut by 3 bases, the J end by 8 bases, with 10 bases between. Looked up from germline, CDR1 is LGHNA and CDR2 is YSLEER. Here the CDR3 reads CASSHGSGGYTF. CDR3 nucleotide sequence: TGCGCCAGCAGCCATGGCAGCGGCGGCTACACCTTC.

This clonotype showed up many times. The chain employs TRBV5-4 and TRBJ2-3; 8 bases are shared with TRBD2. Germline V CDR1 and CDR2: SGHNT, YYREEE (reference sequence). The CDR3 is 14 amino acids. J was trimmed by 5 bases and V by 2 bases; bases with no gene match: 4. The chain's CDR3 is CASSLAGAGDTQYF. Here the CDR3 DNA reads TGTGCCAGCAGCTTAGCGGGAGCTGGAGATACGCAGTATTTT.

Sample share makes this clonotype medium-sized (0.01 to 0.1%). The chain links TRBV28 to TRBJ1-2; possible D gene TRBD1, 5 bases. The ends were cut back, 11 bases at V and 7 bases at J, with 17 bases in the middle. Germline lookup yields CDR1 MDHEN and CDR2 SYDVKM. The CDR3 is made up of 12 amino acids. CDR3 in DNA: TGTGCCCGTAGGGGCGACAGCTCTGGCTACACCTTC. Residues: CARRGDSSGYTF.

This clonotype was detected many times. The J gene is TRBJ2-7, the V gene TRBV5-1; perhaps TRBD1 as D (6 bases). This CDR3 region has 11 residues. Trimming removed 5 bases from V and 6 bases from J, with 9 bases in between. CDR1 and CDR2 (germline): SGHRS, YFSETQ. CDR3 sequence: CASSLGGEQYF. DNA for the CDR3: TGCGCCAGCAGTCTAGGGGGCGAGCAGTACTTC.